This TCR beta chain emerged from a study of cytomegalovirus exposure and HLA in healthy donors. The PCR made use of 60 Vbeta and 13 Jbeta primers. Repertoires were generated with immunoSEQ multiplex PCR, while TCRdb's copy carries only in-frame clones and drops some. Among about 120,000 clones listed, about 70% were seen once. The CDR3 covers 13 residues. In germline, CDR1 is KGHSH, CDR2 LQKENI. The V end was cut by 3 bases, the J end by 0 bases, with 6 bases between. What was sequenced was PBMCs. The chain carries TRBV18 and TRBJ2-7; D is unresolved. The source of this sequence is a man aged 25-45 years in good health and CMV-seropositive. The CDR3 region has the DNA TGTGCCAGCTCACCCGAGAGCTCCTACGAGCAGTACTTC. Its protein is CASSPESSYEQYF.